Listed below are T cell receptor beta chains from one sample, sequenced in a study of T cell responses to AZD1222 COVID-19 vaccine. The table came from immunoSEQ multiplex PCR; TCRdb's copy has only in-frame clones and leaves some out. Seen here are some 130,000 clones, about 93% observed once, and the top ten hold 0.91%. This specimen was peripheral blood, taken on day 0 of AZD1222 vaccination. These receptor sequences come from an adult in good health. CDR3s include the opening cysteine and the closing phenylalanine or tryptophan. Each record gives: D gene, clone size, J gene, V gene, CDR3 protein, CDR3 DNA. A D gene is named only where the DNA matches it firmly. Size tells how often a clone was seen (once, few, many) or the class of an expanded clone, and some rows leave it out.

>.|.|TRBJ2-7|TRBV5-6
CASSLGRTLYEQYF
TGTGCCAGCAGCTTGGGGCGGACCCTCTACGAGCAGTACTTC
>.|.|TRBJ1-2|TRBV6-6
CASSYSANYGYTF
TGTGCCAGCAGTTACTCAGCTAACTATGGCTACACCTTC
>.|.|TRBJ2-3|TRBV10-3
CAISEPWGASDTQYF
TGTGCCATCAGTGAGCCGTGGGGGGCATCGGATACGCAGTATTTT
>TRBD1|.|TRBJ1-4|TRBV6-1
CASSEARGRNEKLFF
TGTGCCAGCAGTGAAGCCAGGGGGCGCAATGAAAAACTGTTTTTT
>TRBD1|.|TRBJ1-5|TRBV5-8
CASSTGTASNQPQHF
TGTGCCAGCAGCACTGGGACAGCTAGCAATCAGCCCCAGCATTTT
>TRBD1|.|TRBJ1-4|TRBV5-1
CASSSGGEEEKLFF
TGCGCCAGCAGCTCAGGGGGGGAAGAAGAAAAACTGTTTTTT
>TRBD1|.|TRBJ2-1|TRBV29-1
CSAATGGGEQFF
TGCAGCGCCGCGACAGGGGGGGGTGAGCAGTTCTTC
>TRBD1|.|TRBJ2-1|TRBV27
CASNFGDRSYNEQFF
TGTGCCAGCAACTTTGGGGACAGGAGTTACAATGAGCAGTTCTTC
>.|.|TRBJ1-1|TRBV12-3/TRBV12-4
CASNQEGFEAFF
TGTGCCAGCAACCAGGAGGGCTTCGAAGCTTTCTTT
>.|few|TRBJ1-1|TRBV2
CASKNSVLEAFF
TGTGCCAGCAAAAACAGCGTACTTGAAGCTTTCTTT
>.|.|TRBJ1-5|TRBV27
CASSLFRSQPQHF
TGTGCCAGCAGTTTATTTAGGAGTCAGCCCCAGCATTTT
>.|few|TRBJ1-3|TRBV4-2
CASSQRTSRATGGNTIYF
TGTGCCAGCAGCCAACGCACTTCGAGGGCAACGGGAGGAAACACCATATATTTT
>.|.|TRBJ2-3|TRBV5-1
CASSLGQVADTQYF
TGCGCCAGCAGCTTGGGACAGGTGGCAGATACGCAGTATTTT
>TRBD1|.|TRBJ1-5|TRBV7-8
CASSPGTGGSQPQHF
TGTGCCAGCAGCCCAGGGACAGGGGGCAGTCAGCCCCAGCATTTT
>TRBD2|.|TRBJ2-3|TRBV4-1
CASSRGLGPNTQYF
TGCGCCAGCAGCCGAGGACTAGGCCCTAATACGCAGTATTTT
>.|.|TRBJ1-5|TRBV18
CASSPPEGGRFQPQHF
TGTGCCAGCTCACCCCCAGAGGGGGGGCGGTTTCAGCCCCAGCATTTT
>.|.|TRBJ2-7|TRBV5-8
CASSFNSGSQQYF
TGTGCCAGCAGTTTTAATTCAGGGTCCCAGCAGTACTTC
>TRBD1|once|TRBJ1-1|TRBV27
CASRPPGGHKNTEAFF
TGTGCCAGCAGACCACCAGGGGGACACAAGAACACTGAAGCTTTCTTT
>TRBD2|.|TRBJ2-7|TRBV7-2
CASSISTSGYSYEQYF
TGTGCCAGCAGCATTTCGACTAGCGGTTATTCCTACGAGCAGTACTTC
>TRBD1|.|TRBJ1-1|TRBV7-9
CASSPRQGLGGTEAFF
TGTGCCAGCAGCCCCCGACAGGGACTGGGGGGCACTGAAGCTTTCTTT
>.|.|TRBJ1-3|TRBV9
CASSVAGSRNTIYF
TGTGCCAGCAGCGTAGCTGGCAGCAGAAACACCATATATTTT
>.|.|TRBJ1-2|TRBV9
CASSVDVQVHGYTF
TGTGCCAGCAGCGTAGATGTACAGGTGCATGGCTACACCTTC
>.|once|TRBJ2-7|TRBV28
CASSFHVIYEQYF
TGTGCCAGCAGTTTCCACGTAATTTACGAGCAGTACTTC
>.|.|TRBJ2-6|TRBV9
CASSVAASPRSGANVLTF
TGTGCCAGCAGCGTAGCCGCCAGCCCCCGCTCTGGGGCCAACGTCCTGACTTTC
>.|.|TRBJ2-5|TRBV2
CASSLSETQETQYF
TGTGCCAGCAGCCTCAGCGAAACCCAAGAGACCCAGTACTTC
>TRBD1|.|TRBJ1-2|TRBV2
CASSEGQGYNYGYTF
TGTGCCAGCAGTGAGGGACAGGGATATAACTATGGCTACACCTTC
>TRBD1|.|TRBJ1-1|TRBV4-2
CASSQAPTGYMNTEAFF
TGTGCCAGCAGCCAAGCTCCGACAGGGTACATGAACACTGAAGCTTTCTTT
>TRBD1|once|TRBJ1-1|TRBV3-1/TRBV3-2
CASSQSAWGQSNTEAFF
TGTGCCAGCAGCCAAAGTGCGTGGGGACAGTCGAACACTGAAGCTTTCTTT
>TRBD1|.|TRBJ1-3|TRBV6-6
CASSYSTGGDGNTIYF
TGTGCCAGCAGTTACTCGACAGGGGGCGACGGAAACACCATATATTTT
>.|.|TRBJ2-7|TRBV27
CASSLRASAYEQYF
TGTGCCAGCAGTTTGAGGGCATCAGCCTACGAGCAGTACTTC
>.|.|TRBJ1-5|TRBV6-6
CASSAGTISNQPQHF
TGTGCCAGCAGTGCAGGGACAATAAGCAATCAGCCCCAGCATTTT
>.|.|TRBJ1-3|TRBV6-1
CASSEGWQLNGNTIYF
TGTGCCAGCAGTGAAGGATGGCAGCTGAATGGAAACACCATATATTTT
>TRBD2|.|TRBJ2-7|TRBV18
CASSPYSGTSYEQYF
TGTGCCAGCTCACCGTATAGCGGGACCTCCTACGAGCAGTACTTC
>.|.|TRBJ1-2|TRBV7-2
CASSFYGGGDPARYTF
TGTGCCAGCAGCTTTTATGGGGGTGGGGATCCGGCTCGCTACACCTTC